This is a list of T cell receptor beta chains from one sample in a study of cytomegalovirus exposure and HLA in healthy donors. Repertoires were generated with immunoSEQ multiplex PCR, while TCRdb's copy carries only in-frame clones and drops some. This table has around 120,000 clones, 84% appearing once. The sequenced sample consisted of PBMCs. These receptors were obtained from a man aged 45-65 years in good health and CMV-seronegative. Both conserved end residues are part of each CDR3. Fields, in order: clone size, V gene, D gene, CDR3 length, J gene, CDR3 DNA, CDR3 protein. D genes are given only for firm matches. Not all rows give a size; the values are once, few, many and, for expanded clones, a class.

clone_size: -
v_call: TRBV5-1
d_call: TRBD2
cdr3_length: 14
j_call: TRBJ2-5
cdr3_nt: TGCGCCAGCAGCCTCGGGACTAGTCCAGAGACCCAGTACTTC
cdr3_aa: CASSLGTSPETQYF

clone_size: -
v_call: TRBV9
d_call: TRBD1
cdr3_length: 15
j_call: TRBJ2-1
cdr3_nt: TGTGCCAGCAGCGTAGGAGGGGGCGAGTACAATGAGCAGTTCTTC
cdr3_aa: CASSVGGGEYNEQFF

clone_size: -
v_call: TRBV6-1
d_call: TRBD1
cdr3_length: 14
j_call: TRBJ2-7
cdr3_nt: TGTGCCAGCAGTAAGGGGACAGATCTACGACAGCAGTACTTC
cdr3_aa: CASSKGTDLRQQYF

clone_size: -
v_call: TRBV7-3
d_call: TRBD1
cdr3_length: 15
j_call: TRBJ2-7
cdr3_nt: TGTGCCAGCAGCTTAGGTGCCAGGGGGAAATACGAGCAGTACTTC
cdr3_aa: CASSLGARGKYEQYF

clone_size: -
v_call: TRBV6-1
d_call: TRBD2
cdr3_length: 13
j_call: TRBJ2-7
cdr3_nt: TGTGCCAGCAGACTAGCGGGGGGCTACGAGCAGTACTTC
cdr3_aa: CASRLAGGYEQYF

clone_size: -
v_call: TRBV14
d_call: -
cdr3_length: 15
j_call: TRBJ2-7
cdr3_nt: TGTGCCAGCAGCCCGATAGGATTAGCGGCTGACGAGCAGTACTTC
cdr3_aa: CASSPIGLAADEQYF

clone_size: few
v_call: TRBV18
d_call: TRBD1
cdr3_length: 17
j_call: TRBJ2-3
cdr3_nt: TGTGCCAGCTCACCATCCCTTCAGGGGGCTGGCACAGATACGCAGTATTTT
cdr3_aa: CASSPSLQGAGTDTQYF

clone_size: few
v_call: TRBV9
d_call: -
cdr3_length: 16
j_call: TRBJ1-2
cdr3_nt: TGTGCCAGCAGCGTAAACCCCCAGGGAGGGGAGGATGGCTACACCTTC
cdr3_aa: CASSVNPQGGEDGYTF

clone_size: -
v_call: TRBV10-2
d_call: -
cdr3_length: 15
j_call: TRBJ2-1
cdr3_nt: TGCGCCAGCTCGTCCCAGGGGGGCAAGATCAATGAGCAGTTCTTC
cdr3_aa: CASSSQGGKINEQFF

clone_size: few
v_call: TRBV6-6
d_call: -
cdr3_length: 13
j_call: TRBJ1-1
cdr3_nt: TGTGCCAGCAGTTACCTTGAATTGGGCGAAGCTTTCTTT
cdr3_aa: CASSYLELGEAFF

clone_size: -
v_call: TRBV15
d_call: TRBD1
cdr3_length: 16
j_call: TRBJ2-7
cdr3_nt: TGTGCCACCAGCAGAGATAGGGGACAGAGCTCCTACGAGCAGTACTTC
cdr3_aa: CATSRDRGQSSYEQYF

clone_size: -
v_call: TRBV11-2
d_call: -
cdr3_length: 18
j_call: TRBJ2-1
cdr3_nt: TGTGCCAGCAGCTTAGTGGGGAGGGGGGCGCGAGACGACAATGAGCAGTTCTTC
cdr3_aa: CASSLVGRGARDDNEQFF

clone_size: -
v_call: TRBV7-9
d_call: -
cdr3_length: 14
j_call: TRBJ2-2
cdr3_nt: TGTGCCAGCAGCCTTTCACAGGTCCCCGGGGAGCTGTTTTTT
cdr3_aa: CASSLSQVPGELFF

clone_size: few
v_call: TRBV6-5
d_call: -
cdr3_length: 13
j_call: TRBJ1-2
cdr3_nt: TGTGCCAGCAGTCAGGGTCCGTCGGGCGCCTACACCTTC
cdr3_aa: CASSQGPSGAYTF

clone_size: few
v_call: TRBV14
d_call: TRBD2
cdr3_length: 14
j_call: TRBJ2-7
cdr3_nt: TGTGCCAGCAGCCATGGCGGGGGGTGGAACGAGCAGTACTTC
cdr3_aa: CASSHGGGWNEQYF

clone_size: -
v_call: TRBV15
d_call: TRBD2
cdr3_length: 16
j_call: TRBJ2-3
cdr3_nt: TGTGCCACCAGCAGAGGGGGAGCGGGGGCGTCAGATACGCAGTATTTT
cdr3_aa: CATSRGGAGASDTQYF

clone_size: -
v_call: TRBV15
d_call: -
cdr3_length: 16
j_call: TRBJ1-4
cdr3_nt: TGTGCCACCAGCAGAGATACTACGAGCCGTGATGAAAAACTGTTTTTT
cdr3_aa: CATSRDTTSRDEKLFF

clone_size: -
v_call: TRBV9
d_call: -
cdr3_length: 15
j_call: TRBJ1-4
cdr3_nt: TGTGCCAGCAGCGTAGCAGGGGCAACTAATGAAAAACTGTTTTTT
cdr3_aa: CASSVAGATNEKLFF

clone_size: -
v_call: TRBV5-1
d_call: -
cdr3_length: 14
j_call: TRBJ2-5
cdr3_nt: TGCGCCAGCAGCTTGGGGGGGCCACAAGAGACCCAGTACTTC
cdr3_aa: CASSLGGPQETQYF

clone_size: -
v_call: TRBV30
d_call: -
cdr3_length: 13
j_call: TRBJ2-2
cdr3_nt: TGTGCCTGGCGTGAACAGGGTAACGGGGAGCTGTTTTTT
cdr3_aa: CAWREQGNGELFF

clone_size: -
v_call: TRBV5-8
d_call: TRBD2
cdr3_length: 16
j_call: TRBJ2-3
cdr3_nt: TGTGCCAGCAGACCGGCGGGGGGAGTCGGTTTTTTTACGCAGTATTTT
cdr3_aa: CASRPAGGVGFFTQYF

clone_size: -
v_call: TRBV27
d_call: TRBD1
cdr3_length: 15
j_call: TRBJ1-2
cdr3_nt: TGTGCCAGCAGTTGGGGACAGGGGGCTCGAAATGGCTACACCTTC
cdr3_aa: CASSWGQGARNGYTF

clone_size: -
v_call: TRBV30
d_call: TRBD1
cdr3_length: 14
j_call: TRBJ2-5
cdr3_nt: TGTGCCTGGAATTACAGGGGGCGCGGGGAGACCCAGTACTTC
cdr3_aa: CAWNYRGRGETQYF

clone_size: -
v_call: TRBV6-6
d_call: TRBD2
cdr3_length: 15
j_call: TRBJ2-1
cdr3_nt: TGTGCCAGCACCCCTAGCGGGGGGGCGGGAAATGAGCAGTTCTTC
cdr3_aa: CASTPSGGAGNEQFF

clone_size: -
v_call: TRBV7-9
d_call: -
cdr3_length: 16
j_call: TRBJ1-1
cdr3_nt: TGTGCCAGCAGCTCCGGCAGGATGGTCATGAACACTGAAGCTTTCTTT
cdr3_aa: CASSSGRMVMNTEAFF

clone_size: -
v_call: TRBV7-9
d_call: -
cdr3_length: 12
j_call: TRBJ2-7
cdr3_nt: TGTGCCAGCAGCTTAGGAGGGCAGGAGCAGTACTTC
cdr3_aa: CASSLGGQEQYF

clone_size: -
v_call: TRBV5-1
d_call: -
cdr3_length: 17
j_call: TRBJ1-3
cdr3_nt: TGCGCCAGCAGCTTGGTTGGCAGTTTCAACTCTGGAAACACCATATATTTT
cdr3_aa: CASSLVGSFNSGNTIYF

clone_size: -
v_call: TRBV4-1
d_call: -
cdr3_length: 15
j_call: TRBJ1-6
cdr3_nt: TGCGCCAGCAGCCAAGAAGCTGGCGGCAATTCACCCCTCCACTTT
cdr3_aa: CASSQEAGGNSPLHF

clone_size: -
v_call: TRBV15
d_call: -
cdr3_length: 14
j_call: TRBJ2-4
cdr3_nt: TGTGCCACCAGCAGAGACGTTAGTGGAAACATTCAGTACTTC
cdr3_aa: CATSRDVSGNIQYF

clone_size: -
v_call: TRBV5-8
d_call: -
cdr3_length: 13
j_call: TRBJ1-1
cdr3_nt: TGTGCCAGCAGCTTAGGGGTGTACACTGAAGCTTTCTTT
cdr3_aa: CASSLGVYTEAFF

clone_size: -
v_call: TRBV6-1
d_call: -
cdr3_length: 13
j_call: TRBJ1-1
cdr3_nt: TGTGCCAGCAGTGAAATGGGAGACACTGAAGCTTTCTTT
cdr3_aa: CASSEMGDTEAFF

clone_size: -
v_call: TRBV9
d_call: TRBD2
cdr3_length: 15
j_call: TRBJ2-5
cdr3_nt: TGTGCCAGCAGCGCTCTAGCTAGCGGCCAAGAGACCCAGTACTTC
cdr3_aa: CASSALASGQETQYF

clone_size: -
v_call: TRBV30
d_call: -
cdr3_length: 14
j_call: TRBJ1-5
cdr3_nt: TGTGCCTGGAGTGATACAGGGATGAATCAGCCCCAGCATTTT
cdr3_aa: CAWSDTGMNQPQHF

clone_size: -
v_call: TRBV19
d_call: -
cdr3_length: 15
j_call: TRBJ1-5
cdr3_nt: TGTGCCAGTAGTATAGGACACACTAGCAATCAGCCCCAGCATTTT
cdr3_aa: CASSIGHTSNQPQHF

clone_size: once
v_call: TRBV6-6
d_call: -
cdr3_length: 14
j_call: TRBJ2-5
cdr3_nt: TGTGCCAGCAGTCTACAGGGAACCCAAGAGACCCAGTACTTC
cdr3_aa: CASSLQGTQETQYF

clone_size: -
v_call: TRBV25-1
d_call: TRBD1
cdr3_length: 18
j_call: TRBJ1-5
cdr3_nt: TGTGCCAGCAGTGAATCCCCCCCGAGACAGGGTAGCAATCAGCCCCAGCATTTT
cdr3_aa: CASSESPPRQGSNQPQHF

clone_size: -
v_call: TRBV7-9
d_call: -
cdr3_length: 12
j_call: TRBJ1-2
cdr3_nt: TGTGCCAGCAGCTGGAGGGGTTATGGCTACACCTTC
cdr3_aa: CASSWRGYGYTF

clone_size: -
v_call: TRBV14
d_call: -
cdr3_length: 13
j_call: TRBJ1-2
cdr3_nt: TGTGCCAGCAGCCCCCCTGTTCGGGGGGGCTACACCTTC
cdr3_aa: CASSPPVRGGYTF

clone_size: -
v_call: TRBV11-2
d_call: -
cdr3_length: 16
j_call: TRBJ2-7
cdr3_nt: TGTGCCAGCCGTCCCCTTGGCGGAAACCGAATCTACGAGCAGTACTTC
cdr3_aa: CASRPLGGNRIYEQYF

clone_size: -
v_call: TRBV5-1
d_call: -
cdr3_length: 13
j_call: TRBJ1-1
cdr3_nt: TGCGCCAGCAGGAGCCAAGTGAACACTGAAGCTTTCTTT
cdr3_aa: CASRSQVNTEAFF

clone_size: -
v_call: TRBV7-2
d_call: TRBD2
cdr3_length: 14
j_call: TRBJ2-5
cdr3_nt: TGTGCCAGCATTCGGACTAGCGGACAAGAGACCCAGTACTTC
cdr3_aa: CASIRTSGQETQYF

clone_size: -
v_call: TRBV29-1
d_call: -
cdr3_length: 15
j_call: TRBJ1-2
cdr3_nt: TGCAGCGTTGTTTCAGGTCCTGCGGGTCGCTATGGCTACACCTTC
cdr3_aa: CSVVSGPAGRYGYTF

clone_size: -
v_call: TRBV9
d_call: TRBD1
cdr3_length: 15
j_call: TRBJ2-7
cdr3_nt: TGTGCCAGCAGCGTAGGGACAGGCTACTCCTACGAGCAGTACTTC
cdr3_aa: CASSVGTGYSYEQYF

clone_size: -
v_call: TRBV7-3
d_call: -
cdr3_length: 14
j_call: TRBJ2-2
cdr3_nt: TGTGCCAGCAGCCCACAGGCGAACACCGGGGAGCTGTTTTTT
cdr3_aa: CASSPQANTGELFF

clone_size: -
v_call: TRBV5-5
d_call: -
cdr3_length: 15
j_call: TRBJ2-7
cdr3_nt: TGTGCCAGCAGCTTGGCCGCTATAGAAATGAGCGAGCAGTACTTC
cdr3_aa: CASSLAAIEMSEQYF

clone_size: -
v_call: TRBV5-4
d_call: -
cdr3_length: 16
j_call: TRBJ2-5
cdr3_nt: TGTGCCAGCAGCTTTAACAGCAGGGGCGCGGGAGAGACCCAGTACTTC
cdr3_aa: CASSFNSRGAGETQYF

clone_size: -
v_call: TRBV19
d_call: -
cdr3_length: 15
j_call: TRBJ1-2
cdr3_nt: TGTGCCAGTACCCTCGGCTCGGGGACTCTCTATGGCTACACCTTC
cdr3_aa: CASTLGSGTLYGYTF

clone_size: few
v_call: TRBV5-4
d_call: -
cdr3_length: 14
j_call: TRBJ2-3
cdr3_nt: TGTGCCAGCAGCCAAGGAGAAACGGCAGATACGCAGTATTTT
cdr3_aa: CASSQGETADTQYF

clone_size: few
v_call: TRBV6-1
d_call: -
cdr3_length: 13
j_call: TRBJ1-4
cdr3_nt: TGTGCCAGCAGTGGAAACCAGGTAGAAAAACTGTTTTTT
cdr3_aa: CASSGNQVEKLFF

clone_size: once
v_call: TRBV19
d_call: TRBD1
cdr3_length: 20
j_call: TRBJ1-5
cdr3_nt: TGTGCCAGTAGTTCTGGACCGGGACAGGGGTCAAGAAAAGGAAATCAGCCCCAGCATTTT
cdr3_aa: CASSSGPGQGSRKGNQPQHF

clone_size: few
v_call: TRBV4-1
d_call: -
cdr3_length: 14
j_call: TRBJ1-4
cdr3_nt: TGCGCCAGCAGCCGAACAACCGGACCCGAGGGACTGTTTTTT
cdr3_aa: CASSRTTGPEGLFF

clone_size: -
v_call: TRBV4-1
d_call: TRBD1
cdr3_length: 16
j_call: TRBJ1-4
cdr3_nt: TGCGCCAGCAGCCAGGGGTACAGGGGGCGTTATGAAAAACTGTTTTTT
cdr3_aa: CASSQGYRGRYEKLFF

clone_size: few
v_call: TRBV5-4
d_call: TRBD1
cdr3_length: 14
j_call: TRBJ1-2
cdr3_nt: TGTGCCAGCAGCTTGGACAGGGGGGACTATGGCTACACCTTC
cdr3_aa: CASSLDRGDYGYTF

clone_size: once
v_call: TRBV6-1
d_call: TRBD2
cdr3_length: 13
j_call: TRBJ2-1
cdr3_nt: TGTGCCAGTCGGACTAGCGGTTCGCCTGAGCAGTTCTTC
cdr3_aa: CASRTSGSPEQFF

clone_size: -
v_call: TRBV10-2
d_call: TRBD1
cdr3_length: 16
j_call: TRBJ1-1
cdr3_nt: TGCGCCAGCAGGAGGGACAGCTCTCACATGAACACTGAAGCTTTCTTT
cdr3_aa: CASRRDSSHMNTEAFF

clone_size: -
v_call: TRBV25-1
d_call: -
cdr3_length: 12
j_call: TRBJ1-1
cdr3_nt: TGTGCCAGCAGGGCCCAAGGAGGAGTTGCTTTCTTT
cdr3_aa: CASRAQGGVAFF

clone_size: -
v_call: TRBV19
d_call: -
cdr3_length: 12
j_call: TRBJ2-7
cdr3_nt: TGTGCCACACGGACAGCCTCCTACGAGCAGTACTTC
cdr3_aa: CATRTASYEQYF

clone_size: -
v_call: TRBV12-2
d_call: -
cdr3_length: 16
j_call: TRBJ1-5
cdr3_nt: TGTGCAAGTCGCTTAGATACAGGGCTTAGCAATCAGCCCCAGCATTTT
cdr3_aa: CASRLDTGLSNQPQHF